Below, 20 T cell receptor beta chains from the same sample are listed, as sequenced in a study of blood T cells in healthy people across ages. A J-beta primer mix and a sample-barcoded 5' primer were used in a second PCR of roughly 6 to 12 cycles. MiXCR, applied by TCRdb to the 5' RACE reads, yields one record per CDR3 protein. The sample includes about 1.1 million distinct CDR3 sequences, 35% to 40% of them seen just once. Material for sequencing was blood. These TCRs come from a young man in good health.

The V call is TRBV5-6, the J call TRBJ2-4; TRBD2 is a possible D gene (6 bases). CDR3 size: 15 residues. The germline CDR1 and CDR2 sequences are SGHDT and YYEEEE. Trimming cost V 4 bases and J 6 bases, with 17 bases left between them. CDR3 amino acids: CASSPSRRVGNIQYF. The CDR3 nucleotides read TGTGCCAGCAGCCCCTCGAGGAGGGTTGGAAACATTCAGTACTTC.

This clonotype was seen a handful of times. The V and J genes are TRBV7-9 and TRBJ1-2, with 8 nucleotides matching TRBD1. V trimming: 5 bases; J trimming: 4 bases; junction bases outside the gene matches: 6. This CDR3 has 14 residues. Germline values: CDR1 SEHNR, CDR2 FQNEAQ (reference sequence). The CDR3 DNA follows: TGTGCCAGCAGCCCCCCGGACAGGGCCTATGGCTACACCTTC. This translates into CASSPPDRAYGYTF.

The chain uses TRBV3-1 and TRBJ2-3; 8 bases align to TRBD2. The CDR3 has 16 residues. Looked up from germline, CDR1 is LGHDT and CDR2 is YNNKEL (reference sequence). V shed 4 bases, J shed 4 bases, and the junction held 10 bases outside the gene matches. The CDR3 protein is CASSPFAGGGADTQYF. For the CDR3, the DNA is TGTGCCAGCAGCCCATTTGCGGGGGGCGGGGCAGATACGCAGTATTTT.

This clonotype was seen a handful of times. CDR3 nucleotides: TGTGCCAGCAGCGACAGGAGAGAGACCCAGTACTTC. Amino acid sequence: CASSDRRETQYF. The chain joins TRBV28 to TRBJ2-5; the D gene is possibly TRBD1 (6 bases). Trimming cost V 6 bases and J 4 bases, with 9 bases left between them. In germline, CDR1 is MDHEN, CDR2 SYDVKM. The CDR3 runs to 12 residues.

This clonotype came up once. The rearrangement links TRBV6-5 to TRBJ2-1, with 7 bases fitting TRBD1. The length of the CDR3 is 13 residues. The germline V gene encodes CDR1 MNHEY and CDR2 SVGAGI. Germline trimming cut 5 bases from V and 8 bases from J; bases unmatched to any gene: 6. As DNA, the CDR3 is TGTGCCAGCAGTCAGGGGGTCAAGGATGAGCAGTTCTTC. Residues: CASSQGVKDEQFF.

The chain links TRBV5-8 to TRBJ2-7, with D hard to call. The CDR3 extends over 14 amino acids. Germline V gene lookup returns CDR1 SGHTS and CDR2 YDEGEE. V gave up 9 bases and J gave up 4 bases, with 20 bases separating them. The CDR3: CANNPRTRFYEQYF. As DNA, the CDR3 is TGTGCCAACAACCCGAGGACGAGATTTTACGAGCAGTACTTC.

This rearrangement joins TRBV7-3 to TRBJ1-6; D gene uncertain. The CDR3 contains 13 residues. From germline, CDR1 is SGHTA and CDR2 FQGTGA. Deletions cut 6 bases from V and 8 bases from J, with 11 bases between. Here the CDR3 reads CASRLTMDSPLHF. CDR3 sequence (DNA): TGTGCCAGCAGGTTGACGATGGATTCACCCCTCCACTTT.

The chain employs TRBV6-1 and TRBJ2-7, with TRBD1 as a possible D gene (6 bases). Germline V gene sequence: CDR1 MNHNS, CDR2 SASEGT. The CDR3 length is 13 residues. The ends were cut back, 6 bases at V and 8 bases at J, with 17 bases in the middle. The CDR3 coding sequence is TGTGCCAGCAGGGACAGACCAATTGGCCAGCAGTACTTC. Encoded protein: CASRDRPIGQQYF.

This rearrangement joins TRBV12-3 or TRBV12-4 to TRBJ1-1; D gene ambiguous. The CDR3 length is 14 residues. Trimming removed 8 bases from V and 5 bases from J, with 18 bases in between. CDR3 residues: CASGRGGGLTEAFF. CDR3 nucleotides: TGTGCCAGCGGCCGCGGAGGTGGGCTTACTGAAGCTTTCTTT.

DNA for the CDR3: TGCAGTGCTAGGCCGGACTGGAACTACAATGAGCAGTACTTC. Protein sequence: CSARPDWNYNEQYF. V usage is TRBV20-1 and J usage is TRBJ2-1; D possibly corresponds to TRBD2 (5 bases). The end of the DNA aligns better with TRBJ2-7, so the J call may be wrong. Germline V lookup: CDR1 DFQATT, CDR2 SNEGSKA (reference sequence). The CDR3 extends over 14 amino acids.

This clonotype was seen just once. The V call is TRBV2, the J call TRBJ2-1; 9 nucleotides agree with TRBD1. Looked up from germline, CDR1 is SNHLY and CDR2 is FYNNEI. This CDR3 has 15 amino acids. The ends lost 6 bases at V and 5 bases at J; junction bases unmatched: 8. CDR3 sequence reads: CASRPGDRVHNEQFF. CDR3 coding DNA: TGTGCCAGCAGGCCCGGGGACAGGGTCCACAATGAGCAGTTCTTC.

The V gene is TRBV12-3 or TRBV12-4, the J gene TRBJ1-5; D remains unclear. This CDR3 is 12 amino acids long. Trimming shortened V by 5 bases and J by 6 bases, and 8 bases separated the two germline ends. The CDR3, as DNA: TGTGCCAGCAGTCCTTATAGTCAGCCCCAGCATTTT. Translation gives CASSPYSQPQHF.

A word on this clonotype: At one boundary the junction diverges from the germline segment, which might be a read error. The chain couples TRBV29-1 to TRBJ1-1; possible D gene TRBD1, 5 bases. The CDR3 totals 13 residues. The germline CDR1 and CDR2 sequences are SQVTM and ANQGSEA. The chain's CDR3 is CSVVGAWNTEVFF. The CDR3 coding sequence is TGCAGCGTTGTCGGGGCCTGGAACACTGAAGTTTTCTTT.

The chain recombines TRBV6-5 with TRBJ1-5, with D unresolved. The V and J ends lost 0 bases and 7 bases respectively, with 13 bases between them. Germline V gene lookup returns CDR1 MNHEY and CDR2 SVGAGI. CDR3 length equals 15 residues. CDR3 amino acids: CASSYSWGSRQPQHF. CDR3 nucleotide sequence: TGTGCCAGCAGTTACTCGTGGGGTTCGCGGCAGCCCCAGCATTTT.

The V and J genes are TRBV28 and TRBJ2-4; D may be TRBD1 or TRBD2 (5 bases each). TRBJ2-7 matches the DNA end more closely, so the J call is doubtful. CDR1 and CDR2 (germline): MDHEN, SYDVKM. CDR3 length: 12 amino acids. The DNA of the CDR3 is TGTGCCACCCGGGGCACCGCCTACGAGCAGTACTTC. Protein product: CATRGTAYEQYF.

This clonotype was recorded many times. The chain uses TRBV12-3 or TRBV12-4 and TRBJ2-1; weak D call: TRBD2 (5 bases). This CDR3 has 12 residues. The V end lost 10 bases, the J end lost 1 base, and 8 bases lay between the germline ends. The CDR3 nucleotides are TGTGCCACCGGGGAATCCTACAATGAGCAGTTCTTC. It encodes CATGESYNEQFF.

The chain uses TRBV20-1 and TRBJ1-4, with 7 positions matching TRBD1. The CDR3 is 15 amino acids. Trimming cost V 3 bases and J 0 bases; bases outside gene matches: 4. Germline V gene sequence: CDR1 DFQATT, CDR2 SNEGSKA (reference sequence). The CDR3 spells CSASGTASTNEKLFF. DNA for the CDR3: TGCAGTGCTAGCGGGACAGCTTCAACTAATGAAAAACTGTTTTTT.

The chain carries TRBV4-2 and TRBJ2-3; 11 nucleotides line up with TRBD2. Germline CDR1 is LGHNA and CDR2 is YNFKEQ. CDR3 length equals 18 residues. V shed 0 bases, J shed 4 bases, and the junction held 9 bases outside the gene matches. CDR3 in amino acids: CASSQDSVVAGGADTQYF. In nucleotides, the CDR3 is TGTGCCAGCAGCCAAGATTCCGTGGTAGCGGGAGGGGCAGATACGCAGTATTTT.

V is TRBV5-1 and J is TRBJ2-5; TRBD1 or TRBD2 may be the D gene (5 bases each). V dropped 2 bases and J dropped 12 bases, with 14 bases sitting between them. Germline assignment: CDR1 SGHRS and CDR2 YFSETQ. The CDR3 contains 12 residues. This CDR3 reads CASSLARDVEYF. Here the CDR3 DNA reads TGCGCCAGCAGCTTAGCTAGGGACGTAGAGTACTTC.

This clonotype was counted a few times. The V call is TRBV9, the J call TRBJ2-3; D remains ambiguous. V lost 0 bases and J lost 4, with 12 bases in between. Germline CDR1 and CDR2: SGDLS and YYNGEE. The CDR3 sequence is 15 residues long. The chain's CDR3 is CASSVVGSQADTQYF. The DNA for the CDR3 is TGTGCCAGCAGCGTAGTAGGATCACAAGCAGATACGCAGTATTTT.